The entry below gives a single T cell receptor beta chain sequence along with its context. V was clipped by 4 bases and J by 1 base; unmatched bases: 6. The CDR3 has 18 amino acids. In germline, CDR1 is MGHRA, CDR2 YSYEKL. This specimen belongs to a study of blood T cell repertoires in COVID-19. Study in general: The United States, Italy and Spain were the sources of the acute and convalescent COVID-19 samples. In each case, the material was cDNA or gDNA derived from T cells, B-cell-depleted T cells, or PBMCs.

Original analysis: Scientists estimated how many nucleated cells there were by amplifying reference gene primers. Generated by immunoSEQ multiplex PCR, the TCRdb table keeps only in-frame clones and is missing some. That table is the source of V, J and clone size, and D and trimming were worked out from the DNA. The sample shows about 280,000 clones, approximately 88% of them seen only once. The material sequenced was peripheral blood. The chain uses TRBV4-1 and TRBJ2-3; TRBD2 agrees at 15 bases. This receptor was identified in a man between 18 and 35 years old with active or convalescent COVID-19. The CDR3 nucleotides read TGCGCCAGCAGCCGTGGGACTAGCGGGGGGTTACGCACAGATACGCAGTATTTT. Translated, it gives CASSRGTSGGLRTDTQYF.